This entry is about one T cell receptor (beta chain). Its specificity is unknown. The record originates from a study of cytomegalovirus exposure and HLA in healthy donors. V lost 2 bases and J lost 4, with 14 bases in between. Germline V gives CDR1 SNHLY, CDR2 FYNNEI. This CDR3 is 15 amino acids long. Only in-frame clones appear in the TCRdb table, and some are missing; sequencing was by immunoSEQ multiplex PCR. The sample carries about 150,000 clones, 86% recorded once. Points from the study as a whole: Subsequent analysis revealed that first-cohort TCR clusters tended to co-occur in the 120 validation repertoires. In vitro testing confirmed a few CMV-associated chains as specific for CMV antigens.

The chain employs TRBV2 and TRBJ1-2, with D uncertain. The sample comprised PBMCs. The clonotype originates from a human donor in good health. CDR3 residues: CASSERPPEGYGYTF. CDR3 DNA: TGTGCCAGCAGTGAAAGACCTCCCGAGGGCTATGGCTACACCTTC. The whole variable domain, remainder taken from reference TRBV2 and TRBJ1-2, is EPEVTQTPSHQVTQMGQEVILRCVPISNHLYFYWYRQILGQKVEFLVSFYNNEISEKSEIFDDQFSVERPDGSNFTLKIRSTKLEDSAMYFCASSERPPEGYGYTFGSGTRLTVV.